Sequencing of this TCR beta chain was carried out in a study of T cells in Graves' hyperthyroidism and ophthalmopathy. This clonotype showed up just a few times. What it binds is not known. Overall study results and limits: Researchers found most expanded thyroid clonotypes above 0.001 in blood as well.

TCR beta CDR3 sequences were amplified from RNA transcripts. The TCR CDR3 was amplified in a first-round RT-PCR using the HTBI primer set. In TCRdb, the multiplex PCR reads were re-called with MiXCR into one record per CDR3 protein. The repertoire holds around 600,000 distinct CDR3 sequences, with around 15% as singletons. Sequenced input: blood. This receptor was obtained from a woman between 50 and 59 years old with Graves' ophthalmopathy.

The CDR3 reads CASSWAGGPGEQYF. In DNA, the CDR3 is TGTGCCAGCAGCTGGGCGGGAGGGCCGGGCGAGCAGTACTTC. The chain employs TRBV5-4 and TRBJ2-7; 9 bases fit TRBD2. CDR3 length: 14 residues. With 3 bases clipped from V and 6 bases from J, the junction kept 7 bases outside the gene matches. Germline loops: CDR1 SGHNT, CDR2 YYREEE (reference sequence).